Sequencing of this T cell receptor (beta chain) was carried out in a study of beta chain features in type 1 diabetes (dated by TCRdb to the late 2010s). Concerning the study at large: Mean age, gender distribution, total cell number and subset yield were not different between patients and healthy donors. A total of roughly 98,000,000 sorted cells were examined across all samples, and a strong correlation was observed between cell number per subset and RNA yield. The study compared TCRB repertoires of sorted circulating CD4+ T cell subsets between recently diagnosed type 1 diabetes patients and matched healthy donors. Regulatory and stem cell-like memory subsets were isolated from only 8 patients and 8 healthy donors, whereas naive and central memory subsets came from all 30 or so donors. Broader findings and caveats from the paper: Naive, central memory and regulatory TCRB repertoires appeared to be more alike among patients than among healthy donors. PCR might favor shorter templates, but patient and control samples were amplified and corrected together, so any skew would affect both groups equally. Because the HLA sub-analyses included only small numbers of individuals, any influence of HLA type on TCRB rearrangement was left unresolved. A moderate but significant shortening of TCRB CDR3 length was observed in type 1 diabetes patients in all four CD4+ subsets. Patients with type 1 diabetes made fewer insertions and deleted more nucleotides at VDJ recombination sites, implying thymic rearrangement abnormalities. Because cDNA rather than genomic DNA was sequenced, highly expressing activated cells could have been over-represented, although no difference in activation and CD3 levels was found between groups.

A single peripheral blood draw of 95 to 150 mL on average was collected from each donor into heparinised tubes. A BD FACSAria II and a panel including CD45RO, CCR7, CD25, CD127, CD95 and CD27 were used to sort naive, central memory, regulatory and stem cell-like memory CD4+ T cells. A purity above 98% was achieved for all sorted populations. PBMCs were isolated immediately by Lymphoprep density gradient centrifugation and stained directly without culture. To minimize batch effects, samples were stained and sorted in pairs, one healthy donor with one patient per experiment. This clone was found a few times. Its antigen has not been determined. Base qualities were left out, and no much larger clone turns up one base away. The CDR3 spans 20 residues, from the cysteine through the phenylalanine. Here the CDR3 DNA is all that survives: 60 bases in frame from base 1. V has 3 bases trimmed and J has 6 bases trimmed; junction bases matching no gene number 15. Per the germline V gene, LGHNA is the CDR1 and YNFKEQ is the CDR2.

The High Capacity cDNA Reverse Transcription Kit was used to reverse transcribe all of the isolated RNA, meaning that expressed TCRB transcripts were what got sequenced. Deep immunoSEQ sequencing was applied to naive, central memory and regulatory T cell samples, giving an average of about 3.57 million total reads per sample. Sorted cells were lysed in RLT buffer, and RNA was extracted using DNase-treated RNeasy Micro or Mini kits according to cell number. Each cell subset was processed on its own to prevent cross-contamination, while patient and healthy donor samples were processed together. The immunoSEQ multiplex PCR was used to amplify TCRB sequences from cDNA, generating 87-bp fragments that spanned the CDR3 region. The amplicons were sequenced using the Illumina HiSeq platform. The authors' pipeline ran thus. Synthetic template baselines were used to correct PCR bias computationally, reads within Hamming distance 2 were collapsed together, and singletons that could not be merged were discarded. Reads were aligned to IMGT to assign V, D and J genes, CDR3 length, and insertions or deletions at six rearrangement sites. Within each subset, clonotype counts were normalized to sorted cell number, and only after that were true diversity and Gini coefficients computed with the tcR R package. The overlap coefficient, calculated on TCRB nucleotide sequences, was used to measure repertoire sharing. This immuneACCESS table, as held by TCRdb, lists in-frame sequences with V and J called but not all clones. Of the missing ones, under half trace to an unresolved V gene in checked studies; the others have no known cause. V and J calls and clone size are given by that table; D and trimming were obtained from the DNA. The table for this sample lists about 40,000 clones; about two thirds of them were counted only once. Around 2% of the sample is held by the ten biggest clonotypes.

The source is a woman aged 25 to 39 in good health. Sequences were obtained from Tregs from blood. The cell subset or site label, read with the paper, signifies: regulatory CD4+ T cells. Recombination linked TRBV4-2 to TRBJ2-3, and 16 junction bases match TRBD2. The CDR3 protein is CASSHDGTSGRARLPDTQYF. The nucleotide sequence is TGTGCCAGCAGCCACGATGGGACTAGCGGGAGGGCCCGGTTACCCGATACGCAGTATTTT.